What follows describes a single T cell receptor (beta chain). Its cognate antigen is unknown. This entry is derived from a study of cytotoxic CD8 clonotypes in ibrutinib-treated CLL. The overall study: Outcomes included some 25 partial and 2 complete responses; after median 68 months, around 15 stayed remitted and approximately 12 progressed.

The protocol was immunoSEQ multiplex PCR, while the TCRdb copy is restricted to in-frame clones and leaves out a portion. Here the sample spans 150,000 to 200,000 clones, over 75% being singletons. The source of roughly 2.1 micrograms of genomic DNA for TCR beta libraries was cryopreserved PBMCs. Study-wide results and limits: Shared public clonotypes were rare, and on treatment they either got smaller or stayed the same.

Germline values: CDR1 GTSNPN, CDR2 SVGIG (reference sequence). The CDR3 is made up of 13 amino acids. Trimming shortened V by 4 bases and J by 3 bases, and 9 bases separated the two germline ends. The chain combines TRBV30 with TRBJ2-2; D may be TRBD1 (5 bases). The input for sequencing was PBMCs, taken at disease progression, from a patient treated with ibrutinib. The receptor was derived from a human donor with chronic lymphocytic leukemia. Here the CDR3 DNA reads TGTGCCTGGAAGGGGTCTTACACCGGGGAGCTGTTTTTT. Its translation: CAWKGSYTGELFF.